The subject of this entry is one T cell receptor beta chain. This sample stems from a study of T cell responses to AZD1222 COVID-19 vaccine. Profiled with immunoSEQ multiplex PCR; TCRdb holds only in-frame clones, not every one. The profile covers under 100,000 clones, with around nine tenths appearing a single time and about 2.8% taken by the ten largest. This CDR3 comprises 14 residues. V lost 4 bases and J lost 0, with 8 bases in between. The germline CDR1 and CDR2 sequences are SEHNR and FQNEAQ (reference sequence). The input for sequencing was peripheral blood, taken on day 0 of AZD1222 vaccination. This receptor was obtained from an adult in good health. V and J are TRBV7-9 and TRBJ2-3; no reliable D call. The CDR3 bases are TGTGCCAGCAGCTCTAGTTCTAGCACAGATACGCAGTATTTT. It is translated as CASSSSSSTDTQYF.